Sequencing of this TCR beta chain was carried out in a study of cytomegalovirus exposure and HLA in healthy donors. Study-level points and caveats: In vitro assays verified that three CMV-associated chains recognized CMV antigens specifically.

Germline assignment: CDR1 SGHNT and CDR2 YYREEE (reference sequence). This CDR3 is 16 amino acids long. V was pared by 3 bases and J by 0 bases, with 15 bases between. Regarding this clone: Its target is unknown.

Repertoires were generated with immunoSEQ multiplex PCR, while TCRdb's copy carries only in-frame clones and drops some. The table records tens of thousands of clones, 80% to 90% of them present only once. The chain carries TRBV5-4 and TRBJ1-1; D uncertain. The receptor was derived from a young woman in good health and CMV-seronegative. Sequencing was done on a sample of PBMCs. CDR3: CASSSSSGRMNTEAFF. CDR3 sequence (DNA): TGTGCCAGCAGCTCTTCTTCGGGGAGAATGAACACTGAAGCTTTCTTT.